These 19 T cell receptor beta chains share one sample of origin, sequenced in a study of T cells after yellow fever vaccination. TCRdb independently ran MiXCR on the 5' RACE reads; one entry per CDR3 protein. Of fewer than 350,000 distinct CDR3 sequences in the sample, 3.5% to 4.5% were seen once. This specimen consisted of PBMCs, obtained 15 days after the yellow fever booster vaccination. Receptor source: a man between 18 and 35 years old who received the YFV17D yellow fever vaccine.

This clonotype showed up just a few times. This chain uses TRBV18 with TRBJ2-7; 7 bases line up with TRBD1. CDR1 and CDR2 from the germline V gene are KGHSH and LQKENI. After removal of 4 bases from V and 3 bases from J, the junction contained 6 bases not matched to a gene. CDR3 length equals 14 residues. In nucleotides, the CDR3 is TGTGCCAGCTCACAACCGGGACAGAACTACGAGCAGTACTTC. Translation: CASSQPGQNYEQYF. The full variable domain, with the rest looked up from reference TRBV18 and TRBJ2-7, is NAGVMQNPRHLVRRRGQEARLRCSPMKGHSHVYWYRQLPEEGLKFMVYLQKENIIDESGMPKERFSAEFPKEGPSILRIQQVVRGDSAAYFCASSQPGQNYEQYFGPGTRLTVT.

V is TRBV20-1 and J is TRBJ1-6, with 9 bases matching TRBD1. The germline V gene encodes CDR1 DFQATT and CDR2 SNEGSKA (reference sequence). CDR3 length equals 17 residues. The ends lost 2 bases at V and 13 bases at J; junction bases unmatched: 18. CDR3 protein: CSARRPRQGVQRAPLHF. DNA of the CDR3: TGCAGTGCTAGACGCCCCAGACAGGGGGTACAACGAGCGCCCCTCCACTTT.

Regarding this clonotype: A much bigger clone sits one base away, suggesting this may be a read error. The genes are TRBV5-1 and TRBJ2-3, with 10 bases lining up with TRBD1. CDR3 length: 17 amino acids. CDR1 and CDR2 from the germline V gene are SGHRS and YFSETQ. This CDR3 reads CASSSTPETGGPDTKYF. The DNA for the CDR3 is TGCGCCAGCAGCTCCACCCCCGAGACAGGGGGCCCAGATACGAAGTATTTT.

The CDR3 nucleotides are TGTGCCAGCAGGCCGGGACAGGGTAACAATGAGCAGTTCTTC. This sequence encodes CASRPGQGNNEQFF. This chain links TRBV12-3 or TRBV12-4 with TRBJ2-1; 9 positions match TRBD1. V lost 6 bases and J lost 5; bases outside the gene matches: 5. The CDR3 spans 14 residues.

In DNA, the CDR3 is TGTGCCAGCAGTTCCGGGACTAGCGGGAACTACGAGCAGTACGTC. Residues: CASSSGTSGNYEQYV. The genes are TRBV6-2 or TRBV6-3 and TRBJ2-7, with TRBD2 matching over 13 bases. The ends lost 4 bases at V and 3 bases at J; junction bases unmatched: 3. This CDR3 spans 15 amino acids. Germline CDR1 and CDR2: MNHEY and SVGEGT.

This clonotype was recorded a few times. The rearrangement uses TRBV12-3 or TRBV12-4 and TRBJ1-6; no clear D. V dropped 6 bases and J dropped 6 bases, with 9 bases sitting between them. The CDR3 consists of 13 residues. The CDR3 spells CASSPQVNSPLHF. In DNA, the CDR3 is TGTGCCAGCAGCCCCCAGGTTAATTCACCCCTCCACTTT.

This clonotype showed up just a few times. The chain combines TRBV5-4 with TRBJ2-1, with no clear D. V was shortened by 2 bases and J by 3 bases, with 6 bases between the two germline ends. The germline V gene encodes CDR1 SGHNT and CDR2 YYREEE (reference sequence). The CDR3 covers 13 residues. The CDR3 protein is CASSFGHYNEQFF. The CDR3 region has the DNA TGTGCCAGCAGCTTCGGTCACTACAATGAGCAGTTCTTC.

Only a few counts were recorded for this clonotype. The chain employs TRBV7-2 and TRBJ2-3; D possibly matches TRBD1 or TRBD2 (5 bases each). With 1 base removed from V and 10 bases from J, the gap between germline ends came to 9 bases. This CDR3 has 12 residues. Germline loops: CDR1 SGHTA, CDR2 FQGNSA. CDR3 nucleotide sequence: TGTGCCAGCAGCTTAGGGGGGATGGCGCAGTATTTT. Amino acids: CASSLGGMAQYF.

The table lists this clonotype with a few counts. The chain has TRBV20-1 and TRBJ1-1, with D uncertain. The CDR3 contains 14 residues. The germline V gene encodes CDR1 DFQATT and CDR2 SNEGSKA (reference sequence). V lost 3 bases, J lost 1 base, and 12 bases lay in between. The CDR3 here is CSASPPHQNTEAFF. The CDR3 nucleotides are TGCAGTGCTAGCCCCCCACACCAGAACACTGAAGCTTTCTTT.

The rearrangement joins TRBV15 to TRBJ1-5; D remains ambiguous. Germline-derived CDR1 and CDR2 are LNHNV and YYDKDF (reference sequence). Trimming cost V 0 bases and J 0 bases, with 18 bases left between them. The CDR3 is 19 amino acids. The DNA for the CDR3 is TGTGCCACCAGCAGAGATCGGGCAGAGATAGAATATAGCAATCAGCCCCAGCATTTT. This sequence encodes CATSRDRAEIEYSNQPQHF.

The table lists this clonotype with many counts. The CDR3 here is CASSQAPGQGNEQFF. The CDR3, as DNA: TGCGCCAGCAGCCAAGCCCCGGGACAGGGTAATGAGCAGTTCTTC. The rearrangement joins TRBV4-3 to TRBJ2-1, with 9 nucleotides matching TRBD1. Germline values: CDR1 LGHNA, CDR2 YSLEER. The CDR3 loop spans 15 amino acids. V trimming: 1 base; J trimming: 7 bases; junction bases outside the gene matches: 5.

This clonotype has a handful of counts. The rearrangement uses TRBV6-2 or TRBV6-3 and TRBJ1-2; 7 bases are shared with TRBD1. Germline V gene sequence: CDR1 MNHEY, CDR2 SVGEGT. V shed 5 bases and J 8 bases; nucleotides not matched to a gene: 14. The CDR3 is 15 amino acids. CDR3 DNA: TGTGCCAGCAGTGAACCGGGACAGACTATGAGGGGCTACACCTTC. Encoded protein: CASSEPGQTMRGYTF.

This clonotype was recorded many times. The V gene is TRBV6-2 or TRBV6-3, the J gene TRBJ1-5; no clear D. Trimming left V 0 bases short and J 7 bases short, with 10 bases between. Germline CDR1 reads MNHEY; CDR2 reads SVGEGT. The CDR3 covers 14 residues. CDR3 nucleotide sequence: TGTGCCAGCAGTTACTCCGCCATAAAACAGCCCCAGCATTTT. This gives the protein CASSYSAIKQPQHF.

This clonotype was seen a handful of times. This rearrangement joins TRBV4-2 to TRBJ2-3; unclear D gene. The V gene's germline CDR1 is LGHNA and CDR2 YNFKEQ. The V gene lost 3 bases and the J gene lost 0 bases, with 10 bases spanning the gap. There are 15 residues in the CDR3. CDR3 amino acids: CASSQKKGSTDTQYF. The CDR3 nucleotides read TGTGCCAGCAGCCAGAAAAAGGGCAGCACAGATACGCAGTATTTT.

This clonotype was counted between two and nine times. V and J are TRBV10-2 and TRBJ2-2, with D unresolved. The germline V gene encodes CDR1 WSHSY and CDR2 SAAADI. The CDR3 is 14 residues long. The ends were cut back, 2 bases at V and 5 bases at J, with 9 bases in the middle. CDR3 nucleotides: TGCGCCAGCAGTGAGATCCGACCAACCGGGGAGCTGTTTTTT. The encoded protein is CASSEIRPTGELFF.

This clonotype was observed at least ten times. The chain couples TRBV20-1 to TRBJ2-2; D is perhaps TRBD2 (5 bases). Per germline, CDR1 DFQATT and CDR2 SNEGSKA (reference sequence). CDR3 size: 13 residues. V dropped 2 bases and J dropped 7 bases, with 11 bases sitting between them. CDR3 DNA sequence: TGCAGTGCTAGATACGGACTCCGCGGGGAGCTGTTTTTT. Protein sequence: CSARYGLRGELFF.

This clonotype was recorded a few times. J is TRBJ1-2 and V is TRBV7-9; D gene ambiguous. The V and J ends lost 7 bases and 0 bases respectively, with 12 bases between them. The CDR3 has 14 amino acids. Germline assignment: CDR1 SEHNR and CDR2 FQNEAQ (reference sequence). The CDR3 region is CASTPLAANYGYTF. The DNA for the CDR3 is TGTGCCAGCACCCCTTTGGCCGCTAACTATGGCTACACCTTC.

The table lists this clonotype with a few counts. The chain combines TRBV20-1 with TRBJ1-2; 7 bases align to TRBD1. V was clipped by 6 bases and J by 4 bases; unmatched bases: 14. The germline CDR1 and CDR2 sequences are DFQATT and SNEGSKA (reference sequence). This CDR3 contains 15 residues. In nucleotides, the CDR3 is TGCAGTGCCACCTCAGGGGGGGCGGACCTCTATGGCTACACCTTC. This gives the protein CSATSGGADLYGYTF.

This clonotype appeared a few times. The chain combines TRBV7-2 with TRBJ2-3; 10 positions match TRBD1. CDR1 and CDR2 from the germline V gene are SGHTA and FQGNSA. V was pared by 1 base and J by 3 bases, with 4 bases of the junction left unmatched. This CDR3 is built from 16 residues. CDR3 sequence reads: CASSLVGTGVTDTQYF. The DNA of the CDR3 is TGTGCCAGCAGCTTAGTAGGGACAGGGGTAACAGATACGCAGTATTTT. Full variable domain (rest looked up from reference TRBV7-2 and TRBJ2-3): GAGVSQSPSNKVTEKGKDVELRCDPISGHTALYWYRQSLGQGLEFLIYFQGNSAPDKSGLPSDRFSAERTGGSVSTLTIQRTQQEDSAVYLCASSLVGTGVTDTQYFGPGTRLTVL.